The rows below give T cell receptor beta chains drawn from one sample of a study of vaccination effects on CD4 cells after COVID-19. The repertoire was sequenced with immunoSEQ multiplex PCR; TCRdb's copy has only in-frame clones and lacks some. The sample includes some 36,000 clones, 55% to 80% of them seen just once. These receptors have no identified antigens. Sequencing was performed on CD4+ T cells from PBMCs cultured without peptide, taken before COVID-19 vaccination. These receptors were taken from a human donor who received a COVID-19 vaccine. Both conserved end residues are part of each CDR3. Each record gives: clone size, V gene, D gene, J gene, CDR3 DNA, CDR3 protein. The D gene is left open where the match is weak. Not every row has a clone size; where given, it reads once, few, many or a size class.

clone_size: -
v_call: TRBV5-1
d_call: -
j_call: TRBJ1-3
cdr3_nt: TGCGCCAGCAGCTTGACAGGAGACTCTGGAAACACCATATATTTT
cdr3_aa: CASSLTGDSGNTIYF

clone_size: -
v_call: TRBV6-6
d_call: -
j_call: TRBJ1-3
cdr3_nt: TGTGCCAGCAGTTACGCAGGGGCTGGAAACACCATATATTTT
cdr3_aa: CASSYAGAGNTIYF

clone_size: -
v_call: TRBV2
d_call: -
j_call: TRBJ2-2
cdr3_nt: TGTGCCAGCAGTTCTCGTCCCCCCCAGGGTGGCACCGGGGAGCTGTTTTTT
cdr3_aa: CASSSRPPQGGTGELFF

clone_size: few
v_call: TRBV5-1
d_call: TRBD2
j_call: TRBJ2-7
cdr3_nt: TGCGCCAGCAGTCCCACTAGCGGCTACGAGCAGTACTTC
cdr3_aa: CASSPTSGYEQYF

clone_size: -
v_call: TRBV7-2
d_call: -
j_call: TRBJ2-3
cdr3_nt: TGTGCCAGCCATAGGGGCACCGCAGATACGCAGTATTTT
cdr3_aa: CASHRGTADTQYF

clone_size: once
v_call: TRBV28
d_call: TRBD1
j_call: TRBJ1-1
cdr3_nt: TGTGCCAGCCAAAACGGACAGGGGCCTGAAGCTTTCTTT
cdr3_aa: CASQNGQGPEAFF

clone_size: -
v_call: TRBV14
d_call: -
j_call: TRBJ1-1
cdr3_nt: TGTGCCAGCAGCCAAGTCTCAGGGAACACTGAAGCTTTCTTT
cdr3_aa: CASSQVSGNTEAFF

clone_size: -
v_call: TRBV10-3
d_call: TRBD1
j_call: TRBJ1-2
cdr3_nt: TGTGCCATCAGCGGGACAGAGATTAACTATGGCTACACCTTC
cdr3_aa: CAISGTEINYGYTF

clone_size: -
v_call: TRBV11-3
d_call: -
j_call: TRBJ2-3
cdr3_nt: TGTGCCAGCAGCTTAGATGCTGATACGCAGTATTTT
cdr3_aa: CASSLDADTQYF

clone_size: -
v_call: TRBV24-1
d_call: -
j_call: TRBJ2-4
cdr3_nt: TGTGCCACCAGTCTAACCAAAAACATTCAGTACTTC
cdr3_aa: CATSLTKNIQYF

clone_size: -
v_call: TRBV11-2
d_call: -
j_call: TRBJ2-7
cdr3_nt: TGTGCCAGCAGCTCGGCAGCGGTTTGGAGCGGCAGCTCCTACGAGCAGTACTTC
cdr3_aa: CASSSAAVWSGSSYEQYF

clone_size: -
v_call: TRBV5-1
d_call: -
j_call: TRBJ1-2
cdr3_nt: TGCGCCAGCAGCTTCGGAGGGACAAACTATGGCTACACCTTC
cdr3_aa: CASSFGGTNYGYTF

clone_size: -
v_call: TRBV25-1
d_call: -
j_call: TRBJ2-7
cdr3_nt: TGTGCCAGCAGTGGGCTTAGGGTCGGCGAGCAGTACTTC
cdr3_aa: CASSGLRVGEQYF

clone_size: few
v_call: TRBV4-1
d_call: -
j_call: TRBJ1-2
cdr3_nt: TGCGCCAGCAGCCAAGTAAAGGGTTCTAACTATGGCTACACCTTC
cdr3_aa: CASSQVKGSNYGYTF

clone_size: once
v_call: TRBV27
d_call: -
j_call: TRBJ1-1
cdr3_nt: TGTGCCAGCAGTTTTTTTGGGGACTTCTCTGAGAGGAACACTGAAGCTTTCTTT
cdr3_aa: CASSFFGDFSERNTEAFF

clone_size: few
v_call: TRBV11-2
d_call: -
j_call: TRBJ2-1
cdr3_nt: TGTGCCAGCAGCTTCAATACAGGGTTCCTGAACAATGAGCAGTTCTTC
cdr3_aa: CASSFNTGFLNNEQFF

clone_size: few
v_call: TRBV5-1
d_call: TRBD2
j_call: TRBJ2-3
cdr3_nt: TGCGCCAGCAGCCCCTTAGCGGGGGGGCCTGGAGATACGCAGTATTTT
cdr3_aa: CASSPLAGGPGDTQYF

clone_size: -
v_call: TRBV12-5
d_call: -
j_call: TRBJ2-5
cdr3_nt: TGTGCTAGTGGTTTGACCGAACACGGGACGGACCAAGAGACCCAGTACTTC
cdr3_aa: CASGLTEHGTDQETQYF

clone_size: -
v_call: TRBV6-5
d_call: -
j_call: TRBJ2-5
cdr3_nt: TGTGCCAGCAGTTACTCGACAGCCCAAGAGACCCAGTACTTC
cdr3_aa: CASSYSTAQETQYF

clone_size: -
v_call: TRBV29-1
d_call: TRBD1
j_call: TRBJ2-1
cdr3_nt: TGCAGCGGATCATCGCAGGGGGCAAGCTCCTACAATGAGCAGTTCTTC
cdr3_aa: CSGSSQGASSYNEQFF

clone_size: -
v_call: TRBV5-1
d_call: -
j_call: TRBJ1-1
cdr3_nt: TGCGCCAGCAGCTTGTCTCAGGGCACGGGGGAAGCTTTCTTT
cdr3_aa: CASSLSQGTGEAFF

clone_size: few
v_call: TRBV24-1
d_call: -
j_call: TRBJ1-1
cdr3_nt: TGTGCCACTCGTAACAGGGCCGGTGAAGCTTTCTTT
cdr3_aa: CATRNRAGEAFF

clone_size: -
v_call: TRBV10-3
d_call: -
j_call: TRBJ1-2
cdr3_nt: TGTGCCATCAGTGAGTCCACAACAGGGAGTGGCTACACCTTC
cdr3_aa: CAISESTTGSGYTF

clone_size: -
v_call: TRBV14
d_call: -
j_call: TRBJ1-3
cdr3_nt: TGTGCCAGCAGCCAGACCCAGGGACCTGGAAACACCATATATTTT
cdr3_aa: CASSQTQGPGNTIYF

clone_size: -
v_call: TRBV29-1
d_call: -
j_call: TRBJ1-2
cdr3_nt: TGCAGCGTTCTGCGGGGAAGAGATGGCTACACCTTC
cdr3_aa: CSVLRGRDGYTF

clone_size: -
v_call: TRBV10-3
d_call: -
j_call: TRBJ2-5
cdr3_nt: TGTGCCATCAGTGAGTCCTACTCAGCGGAACAAGAGACCCAGTACTTC
cdr3_aa: CAISESYSAEQETQYF

clone_size: -
v_call: TRBV18
d_call: -
j_call: TRBJ1-1
cdr3_nt: TGTGCCAGCTCACCGAATCGGAACACTGAAGCTTTCTTT
cdr3_aa: CASSPNRNTEAFF